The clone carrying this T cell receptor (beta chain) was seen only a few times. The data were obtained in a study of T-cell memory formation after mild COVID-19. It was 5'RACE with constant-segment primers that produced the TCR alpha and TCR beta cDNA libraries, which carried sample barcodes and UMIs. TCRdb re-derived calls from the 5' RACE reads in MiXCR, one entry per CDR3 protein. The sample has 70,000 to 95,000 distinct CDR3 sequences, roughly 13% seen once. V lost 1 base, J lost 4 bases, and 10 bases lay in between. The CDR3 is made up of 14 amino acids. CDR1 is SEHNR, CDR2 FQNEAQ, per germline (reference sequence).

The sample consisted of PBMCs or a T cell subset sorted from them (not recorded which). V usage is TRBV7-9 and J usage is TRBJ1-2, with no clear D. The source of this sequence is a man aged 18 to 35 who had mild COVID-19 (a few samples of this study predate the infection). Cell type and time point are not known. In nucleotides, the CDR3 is TGTGCCAGCAGCTTAGGTCCACTAATCTATGGCTACACCTTC. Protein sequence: CASSLGPLIYGYTF.